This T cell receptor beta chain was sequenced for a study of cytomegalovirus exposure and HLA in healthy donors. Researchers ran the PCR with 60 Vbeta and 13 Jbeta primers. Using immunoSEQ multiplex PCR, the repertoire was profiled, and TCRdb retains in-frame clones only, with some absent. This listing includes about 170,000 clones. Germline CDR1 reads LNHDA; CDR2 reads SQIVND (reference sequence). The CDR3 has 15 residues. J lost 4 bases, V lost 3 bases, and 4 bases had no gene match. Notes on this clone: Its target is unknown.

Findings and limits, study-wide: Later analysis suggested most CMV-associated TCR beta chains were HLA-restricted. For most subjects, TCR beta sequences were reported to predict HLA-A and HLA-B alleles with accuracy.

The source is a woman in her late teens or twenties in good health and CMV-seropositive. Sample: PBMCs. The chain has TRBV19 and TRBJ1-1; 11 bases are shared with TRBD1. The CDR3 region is CASSMDRGPGTEAFF. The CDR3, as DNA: TGTGCCAGTAGTATGGACAGGGGGCCGGGCACTGAAGCTTTCTTT.